This T cell receptor (beta chain) came from a study of T cells in Graves' hyperthyroidism and ophthalmopathy. Regions amplified from RNA transcripts were the TCR beta CDR3 regions. The HTBI primer set was used in a first-round RT-PCR of the TCR CDR3. Each CDR3 protein is one row after TCRdb ran MiXCR on the multiplex PCR reads. This sample has 540,000 or so distinct CDR3 sequences, with 15% to 17% found just once. This CDR3 has 15 amino acids. V was trimmed by 2 bases and J by 3 bases, leaving 12 bases between them. Germline CDR1 is SGHTA and CDR2 is FQGTGA. Ten or more counts support this clonotype. The specimen sequenced was blood. The origin of this receptor is a woman aged 25 to 39 with Graves' hyperthyroidism. This chain uses TRBV7-3 with TRBJ2-3; D possibly corresponds to TRBD1 (6 bases). The CDR3 protein is CASSLQGHSTDTQYF. The CDR3 nucleotides are TGTGCCAGCAGCTTACAGGGGCACAGTACAGATACGCAGTATTTT.